This T cell receptor beta chain derives from a study of human versus mouse CDR3 diversity and MHC coevolution. Study-wide context: Reportedly, immunoSEQ detects one in 200,000 T cells with minimized PCR bias. Study-wide results and caveats: Compared with mice, human CDR3s carried more deletions and insertions on average.

Trimming cost V 5 bases and J 5 bases; bases outside gene matches: 5. The CDR3 contains 14 residues. Per germline, CDR1 SGDLS and CDR2 YYNGEE. In the case of this clone: Antigen specificity is unknown.

The table came from immunoSEQ multiplex PCR; TCRdb's copy has only in-frame clones and leaves some out. The sample has 50,000 to 65,000 clones; approximately 94% are singletons. The TCR was taken from a person between 60 and 70 years old in good health. The specimen sequenced was naive CD4+ T cells from blood. The subset: CD45RO-negative CD62L-positive naive CD4 T cells. The chain recombines TRBV9 with TRBJ2-5; 11 bases map to TRBD2. CDR3 sequence reads: CASSSGRARETQYF. The CDR3 region has the DNA TGTGCCAGCAGTAGCGGGAGGGCACGGGAGACCCAGTACTTC. The full variable domain, in which reference TRBV9 and TRBJ2-5 provide the parts outside the CDR3, is DSGVTQTPKHLITATGQRVTLRCSPRSGDLSVYWYQQSLDQGLQFLIQYYNGEERAKGNILERFSAQQFPDLHSELNLSSLELGDSALYFCASSSGRARETQYFGPGTRLLVL.